The 14 T cell receptor beta chains presented below share a single source sample, sequenced in a study of T cells in Graves' hyperthyroidism and ophthalmopathy. What was amplified from RNA transcripts were TCR beta CDR3 regions. Researchers ran a first-round RT-PCR on the TCR CDR3 using the HTBI primer set. A single record per CDR3 protein comes from TCRdb applying MiXCR to the multiplex PCR reads. The sample has hundreds of thousands of distinct CDR3 sequences, less than 45% seen once. Sequencing was done on a sample of peripheral blood or thyroid tissue (not recorded which). The receptor set was obtained from an adult man with Graves' disease, either hyperthyroidism or ophthalmopathy (not recorded which).

This clonotype occurred a few times. The V gene is TRBV7-9, the J gene TRBJ2-7; D is ambiguous. Trimming removed 6 bases at V and 1 base at J, with 13 bases between. Germline assignment: CDR1 SEHNR and CDR2 FQNEAQ (reference sequence). The CDR3 contains 14 residues. The CDR3 nucleotides are TGTGCCAGCAGTTCTGGAACCAGTTCCTACGAGCAGTACTTC. Amino acids: CASSSGTSSYEQYF.

The chain recombines TRBV16 with TRBJ2-5; the match to TRBD1 covers 11 bases. The V gene's germline CDR1 is KGHSY and CDR2 FQNENV. The CDR3 is 18 residues long. V dropped 0 bases and J dropped 5; count of bases not matched to a gene: 11. CDR3 sequence (DNA): TGTGCCAGCAGCCAATCTCCTCCGGGACAGGGGGGCATGGAGACCCAGTACTTC. Translating it yields CASSQSPPGQGGMETQYF.

J is TRBJ1-3 and V is TRBV7-2; 7 positions agree with TRBD1. From germline, CDR1 is SGHTA and CDR2 FQGNSA. The CDR3 spans 16 residues. V was clipped by 4 bases and J by 8 bases; unmatched bases: 14. This CDR3 is CASSSMDRNYGYTIYF. DNA for the CDR3: TGTGCCAGCAGCTCGATGGACAGGAACTATGGCTACACCATATATTTT.

This chain joins TRBV25-1 and TRBJ2-7, with 7 bases matching TRBD1. The CDR3 runs to 14 residues. The trim removed 1 base at V and 6 bases at J, leaving 6 bases unmatched. Germline lookup yields CDR1 MGHDK and CDR2 SYGVNS. The CDR3 DNA reads TGTGCCAGCAGTGAATGGTTAGGGGGCGGCGAGCAGTACTTC. It is translated as CASSEWLGGGEQYF.

Note on this clonotype: A junction boundary mismatches the germline segment, possibly from a read error. The V gene is TRBV2, the J gene TRBJ2-5; tentatively, D is TRBD1 or TRBD2 (5 bases each). In germline, CDR1 is SNHLY, CDR2 FYNNEI. This CDR3 region has 18 residues. The CDR3 is CAGSYPPRWQGGGETQYF. The CDR3 DNA reads TGTGCCGGCAGTTACCCCCCGAGGTGGCAGGGTGGAGGCGAGACCCAGTACTTC.

With regard to this clonotype: This clone may be a read error of a much larger clone one base away. The conserved final phenylalanine or tryptophan is absent from the CDR3, which likely points to a read error. V is TRBV12-3 or TRBV12-4 and J is TRBJ2-3; D unresolved. The length of the CDR3 is 13 residues. The V and J ends lost 6 bases and 2 bases respectively, with 9 bases between them. The CDR3 reads CASSTRLTDTQYV. CDR3 in DNA: TGTGCCAGCAGCACGAGACTCACAGATACGCAGTATGTT.

The chain carries TRBV7-9 and TRBJ2-7; 8 positions agree with TRBD2. CDR1 and CDR2 from the germline V gene are SEHNR and FQNEAQ (reference sequence). The CDR3 totals 16 residues. Unmatched junction bases numbered 9, after V lost 5 bases and J lost 0 bases. CDR3 DNA sequence: TGTGCCAGCAGCCCCGGGGGGGTTTTGGGCTCCTACGAGCAGTACTTC. Translating it yields CASSPGGVLGSYEQYF.

The chain links TRBV20-1 to TRBJ1-5; no definite D call. There are 15 residues in the CDR3. CDR1 is DFQATT, CDR2 SNEGSKA, per germline (reference sequence). V was clipped by 6 bases and J by 11 bases, with 26 bases between them. In nucleotides, the CDR3 is TGCAGTGCCCAAAAACCATACGCGGGCTGGGAGTCCCAGCATTTT. It translates to CSAQKPYAGWESQHF.

V and J are TRBV7-9 and TRBJ2-2; no firm D call. CDR1 is SEHNR, CDR2 FQNEAQ, per germline (reference sequence). This CDR3 has 14 amino acids. The V end was cut by 3 bases, the J end by 6 bases, with 11 bases between. Written as DNA, the CDR3 is TGTGCCAGCAGCTTTCTGGATTTTGCCGGGGAGCTGTTTTTT. This codes for CASSFLDFAGELFF.

The rearrangement joins TRBV2 to TRBJ1-5, with TRBD1 identical over 8 bases. This CDR3 contains 16 residues. The junction had 8 bases not matched to a gene; V was cut back by 6 bases and J by 1 base. The V gene's germline CDR1 is SNHLY and CDR2 FYNNEI. For the CDR3, the DNA is TGTGCCAGCAGGCAGGGACAGGCTATCAGCAATCAGCCCCAGCATTTT. Translating gives CASRQGQAISNQPQHF. The variable domain in full, with the rest retrieved from reference TRBV2 and TRBJ1-5, is EPEVTQTPSHQVTQMGQEVILRCVPISNHLYFYWYRQILGQKVEFLVSFYNNEISEKSEIFDDQFSVERPDGSNFTLKIRSTKLEDSAMYFCASRQGQAISNQPQHFGDGTRLSIL.

The chain is built from TRBV9 and TRBJ1-5; possibly TRBD1 for D (5 bases). The CDR3 is 13 amino acids. Trimming left V 0 bases short and J 6 bases short, with 7 bases between. Germline V lookup: CDR1 SGDLS, CDR2 YYNGEE. The CDR3 protein is CASSVEGTQPQHF. The CDR3 nucleotides read TGTGCCAGCAGCGTAGAGGGGACTCAGCCCCAGCATTTT.

V and J are TRBV20-1 and TRBJ1-1, with D unclear. From germline, CDR1 is DFQATT and CDR2 SNEGSKA (reference sequence). V lost 4 bases to trimming and J lost 0 bases, with 15 bases between them. This CDR3 is 15 amino acids long. CDR3 sequence (DNA): TGCAGTGCTAAGGTAACTGGTAAAATGAACACTGAAGCTTTCTTT. The encoded protein is CSAKVTGKMNTEAFF.

The chain uses TRBV25-1 and TRBJ1-2; no firm D call. This CDR3 is built from 13 residues. CDR1 is MGHDK, CDR2 SYGVNS, per germline. V dropped 4 bases and J dropped 8 bases, with 14 bases sitting between them. This CDR3 reads CASSASGVAGYTF. The CDR3 DNA reads TGTGCCAGCAGTGCCTCCGGTGTCGCGGGCTACACCTTC.

As DNA, the CDR3 is TGCAGTGCTAGGAAAGGGCCGATCGAGACCCAGTACTTC. Translated, it gives CSARKGPIETQYF. The V and J genes are TRBV20-1 and TRBJ2-5; D remains unclear. This CDR3 spans 13 amino acids. Trimming removed 3 bases at V and 5 bases at J, with 13 bases between. From germline, CDR1 is DFQATT and CDR2 SNEGSKA (reference sequence).